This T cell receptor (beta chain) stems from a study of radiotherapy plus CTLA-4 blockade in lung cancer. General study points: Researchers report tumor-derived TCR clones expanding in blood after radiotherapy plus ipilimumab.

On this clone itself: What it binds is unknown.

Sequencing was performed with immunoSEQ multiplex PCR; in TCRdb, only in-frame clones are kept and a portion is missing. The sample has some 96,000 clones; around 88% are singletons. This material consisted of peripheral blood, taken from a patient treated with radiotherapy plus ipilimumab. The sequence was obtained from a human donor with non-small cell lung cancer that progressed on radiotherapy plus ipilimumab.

The CDR3 sequence: CASSLSSQRGEKLFF. CDR3 in DNA: TGTGCCAGCAGCTTATCGTCGCAGAGAGGCGAAAAACTGTTTTTT. The rearrangement uses TRBV7-8 and TRBJ1-4; D call uncertain. The CDR3 totals 15 residues. The V end lost 2 bases, the J end lost 8 bases, and 15 bases lay between the germline ends. Germline V gene data show CDR1 as SGHVS and CDR2 as FQNEAQ.